These T cell receptor beta chains were read from a single sample in a study of blood T cell repertoires in COVID-19. Using immunoSEQ multiplex PCR, the repertoire was profiled, and TCRdb retains in-frame clones only, with some absent. The sample has under 350,000 clones; roughly 86% are singletons. Material: PBMCs or T cells enriched from blood (not recorded which). Receptor source: a woman younger than 30 who had recovered from COVID-19. CDR3s include the opening cysteine and the closing phenylalanine or tryptophan. D genes are given only for firm matches.

D gene,V gene,CDR3 protein
-,TRBV15,CATSRDRRPEPLEQYF
TRBD2,TRBV5-6,CASSPDSGSSYNEQFF
-,TRBV9,CASSVAVNTEAFF
-,TRBV28,CASREYPRGSGSTIADTQYF
TRBD2,TRBV29-1,CSVDIAGGPNEQFF
TRBD2,TRBV19,CATTPGTSLFF
-,TRBV4-2,CASSQDSRRQGYTF
TRBD1,TRBV15,CATTDVDRATDTQYF
-,TRBV12-3/TRBV12-4,CASSLRQGYEQYF
-,TRBV7-2,CASSLTPYEQYF
-,TRBV6-2/TRBV6-3,CASSPAGGPGDTQYF
-,TRBV5-1,CASSFTPRQENEQFF
-,TRBV4-3,CASSQGYVTNYGYTF
-,TRBV28,CASSGGIANEKLFF
TRBD1,TRBV25-1,CASSPRQGVFPGELFF
TRBD1,TRBV6-6,CASSSPTGLSYEQYF
TRBD1,TRBV4-1,CASSRPGQGGGYTF
TRBD1,TRBV30,CACRQGADSPLHF
-,TRBV11-3,CASSPLYGNTIYF
-,TRBV5-6,CASSQDRSYGNTIYF
-,TRBV3-1/TRBV3-2,CASSRPSATVIYF
-,TRBV7-3,CASSLGERHLAGANVLTF
TRBD2,TRBV24-1,CATSDLTSASSTDTQYF
TRBD2,TRBV4-3,CASSQVSGGSGGYQETQYF
TRBD2,TRBV29-1,CSGRTSGGAYEQYF
-,TRBV15,CATSRGGSGQYF
-,TRBV7-9,CASSQHLGQGTNYGYTF
TRBD2,TRBV4-3,CASSQEAGGLNNEQFF
TRBD2,TRBV9,CASSVDGGGSQETQYF
-,TRBV3-1/TRBV3-2,CASGVSRYNEQFF
-,TRBV9,CASSPWGRTRDEQFF
TRBD2,TRBV4-1,CASSPLVPGLAGYTGELFF
TRBD1,TRBV27,CASSLLPGTGDTEAFF
-,TRBV5-4,CASSSRGLGKETQYF
TRBD2,TRBV10-3,CAISSTTSGASSYNEQFF
TRBD1,TRBV18,CASSPDRGITEAFF
-,TRBV5-1,CASSLVPASSYNSPLHF
-,TRBV11-2,CASSSKGGNQPQHF
-,TRBV6-5,CASRQAYSGNTIYF
-,TRBV6-6,CASSYSGEDEQFF
TRBD1,TRBV19,CASSKRDREDQPQHF
-,TRBV7-9,CASSLGQLANTGELFF
TRBD1,TRBV19,CASTGGSYNEQFF
TRBD2,TRBV3-1/TRBV3-2,CASSQDPPGGLQVGELFF
TRBD2,TRBV29-1,CSVSLAGGYTQYF
-,TRBV27,CASSLYRVPVSYEQYF
-,TRBV24-1,CATSDGDSAIYGYTF
TRBD1,TRBV15,CATSSNLRQGYAFF
TRBD1,TRBV30,CALGQGRDQPQHF
-,TRBV3-1/TRBV3-2,CASSQQGYPYNEQFF